This T cell receptor (beta chain) was obtained from a study of T cell responses to AZD1222 COVID-19 vaccine. The germline V gene has CDR1 LGHNA and CDR2 YNFKEQ. The CDR3 sequence is 16 residues long. The V end was cut by 2 bases, the J end by 2 bases, with 13 bases between. This clone was observed a few times. Antigen: not known. Study results and limitations: As reported, nearly half of all spike-specific TCRs target variant regions that are unmutated.

Measured with immunoSEQ multiplex PCR; TCRdb has only the in-frame clones, and not every one. The sample lists 95,000 to 150,000 clones, about 88% occurring once. The rearrangement links TRBV4-2 to TRBJ2-1; TRBD2 is a possible D gene (5 bases). The sample here was peripheral blood, taken on day 0 of AZD1222 vaccination. This receptor was taken from an adult in good health. The CDR3 DNA reads TGTGCCAGCAGCCAAAATCCGGAGACTACCTACAATGAGCAGTTCTTC. Its protein product is CASSQNPETTYNEQFF.